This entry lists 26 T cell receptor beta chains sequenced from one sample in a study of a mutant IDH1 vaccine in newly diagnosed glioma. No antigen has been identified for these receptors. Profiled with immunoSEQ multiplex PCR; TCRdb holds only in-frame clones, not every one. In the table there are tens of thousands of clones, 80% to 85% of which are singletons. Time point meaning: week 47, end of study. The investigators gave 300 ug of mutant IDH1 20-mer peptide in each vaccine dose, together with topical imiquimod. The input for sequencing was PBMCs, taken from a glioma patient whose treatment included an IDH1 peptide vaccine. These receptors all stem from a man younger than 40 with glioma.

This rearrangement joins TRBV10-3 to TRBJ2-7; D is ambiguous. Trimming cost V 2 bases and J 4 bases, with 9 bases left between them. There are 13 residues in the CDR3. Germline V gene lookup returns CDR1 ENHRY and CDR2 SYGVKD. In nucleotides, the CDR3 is TGTGCCATCAGTGAGGGCAGGTCGTACGAGCAGTACTTC. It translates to CAISEGRSYEQYF.

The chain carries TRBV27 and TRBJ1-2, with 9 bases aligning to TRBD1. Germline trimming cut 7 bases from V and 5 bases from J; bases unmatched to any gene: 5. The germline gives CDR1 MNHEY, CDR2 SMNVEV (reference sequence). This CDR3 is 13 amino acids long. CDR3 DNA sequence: TGTGCCAGCAAACCCGGGACAGGGTATGGCTACACCTTC. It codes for CASKPGTGYGYTF.

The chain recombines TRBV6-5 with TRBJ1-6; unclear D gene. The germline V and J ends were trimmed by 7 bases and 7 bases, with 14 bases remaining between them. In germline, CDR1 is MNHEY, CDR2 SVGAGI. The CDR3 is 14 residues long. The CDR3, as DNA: TGTGCCAGCAACGAAAACCGCCCGAATTCACCCCTCCACTTT. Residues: CASNENRPNSPLHF.

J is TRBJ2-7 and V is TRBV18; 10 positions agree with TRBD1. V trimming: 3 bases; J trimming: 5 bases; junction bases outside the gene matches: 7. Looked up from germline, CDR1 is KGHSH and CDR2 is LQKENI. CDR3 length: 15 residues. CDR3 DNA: TGTGCCAGCTCACCTTCTGGGACAGGGGTGGACGAGCAGTACTTC. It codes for CASSPSGTGVDEQYF. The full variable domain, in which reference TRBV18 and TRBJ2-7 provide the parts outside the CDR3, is NAGVMQNPRHLVRRRGQEARLRCSPMKGHSHVYWYRQLPEEGLKFMVYLQKENIIDESGMPKERFSAEFPKEGPSILRIQQVVRGDSAAYFCASSPSGTGVDEQYFGPGTRLTVT.

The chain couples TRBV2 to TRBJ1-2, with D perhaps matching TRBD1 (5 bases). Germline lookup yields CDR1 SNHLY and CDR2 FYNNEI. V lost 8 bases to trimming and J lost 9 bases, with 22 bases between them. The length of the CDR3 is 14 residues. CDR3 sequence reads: CASEPDGRGPRYTF. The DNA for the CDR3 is TGTGCCAGCGAACCAGATGGAAGGGGTCCCCGCTACACCTTC.

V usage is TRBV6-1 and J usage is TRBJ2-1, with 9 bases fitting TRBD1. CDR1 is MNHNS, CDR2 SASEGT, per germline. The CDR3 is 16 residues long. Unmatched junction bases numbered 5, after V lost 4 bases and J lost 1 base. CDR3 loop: CASSATGGSSYNEQFF. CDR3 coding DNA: TGTGCCAGCAGTGCTACAGGGGGCTCTTCCTACAATGAGCAGTTCTTC.

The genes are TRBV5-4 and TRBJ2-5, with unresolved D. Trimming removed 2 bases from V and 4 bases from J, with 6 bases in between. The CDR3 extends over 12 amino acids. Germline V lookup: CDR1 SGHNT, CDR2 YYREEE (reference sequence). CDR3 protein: CASSFPGETQYF. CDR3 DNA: TGTGCCAGCAGCTTCCCAGGAGAGACCCAGTACTTC. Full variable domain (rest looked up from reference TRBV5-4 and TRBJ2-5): ETGVTQSPTHLIKTRGQQVTLRCSSQSGHNTVSWYQQALGQGPQFIFQYYREEENGRGNFPPRFSGLQFPNYSSELNVNALELDDSALYLCASSFPGETQYFGPGTRLLVL.

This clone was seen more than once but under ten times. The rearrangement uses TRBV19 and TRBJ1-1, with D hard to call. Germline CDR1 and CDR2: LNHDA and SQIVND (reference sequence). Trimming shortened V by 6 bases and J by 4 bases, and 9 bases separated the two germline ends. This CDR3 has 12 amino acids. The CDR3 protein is CASSQGSTEAFF. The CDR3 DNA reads TGTGCCAGTAGCCAAGGTTCCACTGAAGCTTTCTTT.

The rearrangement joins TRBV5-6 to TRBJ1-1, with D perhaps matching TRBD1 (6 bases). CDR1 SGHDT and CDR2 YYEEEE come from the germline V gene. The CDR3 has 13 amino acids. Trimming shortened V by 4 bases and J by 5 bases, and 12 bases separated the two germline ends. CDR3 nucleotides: TGTGCCAGCAGCCCTACAGGGAGGACTGAAGCTTTCTTT. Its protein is CASSPTGRTEAFF.

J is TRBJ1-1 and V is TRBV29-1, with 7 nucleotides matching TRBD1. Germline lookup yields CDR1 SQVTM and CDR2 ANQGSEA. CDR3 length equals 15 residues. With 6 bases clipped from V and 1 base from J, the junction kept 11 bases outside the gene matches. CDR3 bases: TGCAGCGTAGTAGGGACAGTCGGTGGGAACACTGAAGCTTTCTTT. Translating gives CSVVGTVGGNTEAFF.

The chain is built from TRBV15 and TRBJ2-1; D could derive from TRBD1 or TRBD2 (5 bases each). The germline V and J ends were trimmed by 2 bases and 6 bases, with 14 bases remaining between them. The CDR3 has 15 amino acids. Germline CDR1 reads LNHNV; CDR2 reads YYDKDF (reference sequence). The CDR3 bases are TGTGCCACCAGCAGACGCCGGGACGGCAGCAATGAGCAGTTCTTC. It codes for CATSRRRDGSNEQFF.

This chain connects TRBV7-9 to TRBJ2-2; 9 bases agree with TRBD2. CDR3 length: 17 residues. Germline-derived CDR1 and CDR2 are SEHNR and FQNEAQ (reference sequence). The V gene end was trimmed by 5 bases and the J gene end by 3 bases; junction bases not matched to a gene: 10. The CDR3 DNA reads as TGTGCCAGCAGCCCCAGAACAGCGGGGGGCGACACCGGGGAGCTGTTTTTT. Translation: CASSPRTAGGDTGELFF.

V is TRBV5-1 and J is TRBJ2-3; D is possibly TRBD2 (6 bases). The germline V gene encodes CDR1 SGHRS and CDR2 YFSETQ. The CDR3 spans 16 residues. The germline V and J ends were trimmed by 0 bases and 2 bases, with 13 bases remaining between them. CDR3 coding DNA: TGCGCCAGCAGCTTGGTTACTAGCAGAACCACAGATACGCAGTATTTT. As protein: CASSLVTSRTTDTQYF.

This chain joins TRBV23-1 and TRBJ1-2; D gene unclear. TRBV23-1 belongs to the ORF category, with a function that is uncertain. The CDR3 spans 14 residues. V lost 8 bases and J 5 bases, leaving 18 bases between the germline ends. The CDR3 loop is CASAYCPLDYGYTF. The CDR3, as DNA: TGCGCCAGCGCTTATTGTCCCCTCGATTATGGCTACACCTTC.

Here the CDR3 DNA reads TGTGCCAGCAGCTTAGGGCACGCTGAGTTCGAGCAGTACTTC. Amino acid sequence: CASSLGHAEFEQYF. This chain connects TRBV7-9 to TRBJ2-7; D not resolved. This CDR3 spans 14 amino acids. Germline V CDR1 and CDR2: SEHNR, FQNEAQ (reference sequence). Trimming cost V 1 base and J 6 bases, with 13 bases left between them. Based on the CDR3 plus reference TRBV7-9 and TRBJ2-7, the full variable domain is DTGVSQNPRHKITKRGQNVTFRCDPISEHNRLYWYRQTLGQGPEFLTYFQNEAQLEKSRLLSDRFSAERPKGSFSTLEIQRTEQGDSAMYLCASSLGHAEFEQYFGPGTRLTVT.

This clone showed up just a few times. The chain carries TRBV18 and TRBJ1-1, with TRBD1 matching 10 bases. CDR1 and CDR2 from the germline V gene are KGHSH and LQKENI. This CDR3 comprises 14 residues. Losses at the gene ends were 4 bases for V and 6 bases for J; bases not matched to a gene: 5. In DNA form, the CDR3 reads TGTGCCAGCTCACGACAGGGGGCAGGTGCTGAAGCTTTCTTT. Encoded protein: CASSRQGAGAEAFF.

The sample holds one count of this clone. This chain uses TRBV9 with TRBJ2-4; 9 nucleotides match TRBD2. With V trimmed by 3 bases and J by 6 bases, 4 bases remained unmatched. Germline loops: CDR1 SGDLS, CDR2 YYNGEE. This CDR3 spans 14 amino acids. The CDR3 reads CASSAGLASNIQYF. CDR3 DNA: TGTGCCAGCAGCGCCGGACTAGCGTCAAACATTCAGTACTTC.

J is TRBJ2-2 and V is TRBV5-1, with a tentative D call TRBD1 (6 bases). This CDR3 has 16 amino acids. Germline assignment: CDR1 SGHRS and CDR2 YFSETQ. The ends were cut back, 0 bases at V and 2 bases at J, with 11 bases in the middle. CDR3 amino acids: CASSLATQGNTGELFF. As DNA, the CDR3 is TGCGCCAGCAGCTTGGCCACACAGGGCAACACCGGGGAGCTGTTTTTT.

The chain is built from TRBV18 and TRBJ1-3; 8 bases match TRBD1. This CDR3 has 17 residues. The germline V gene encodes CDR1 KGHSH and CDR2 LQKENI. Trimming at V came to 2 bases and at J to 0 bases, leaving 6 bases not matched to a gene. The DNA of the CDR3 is TGTGCCAGCTCACCAATGGACAGGGTTTTCTCTGGAAACACCATATATTTT. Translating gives CASSPMDRVFSGNTIYF.

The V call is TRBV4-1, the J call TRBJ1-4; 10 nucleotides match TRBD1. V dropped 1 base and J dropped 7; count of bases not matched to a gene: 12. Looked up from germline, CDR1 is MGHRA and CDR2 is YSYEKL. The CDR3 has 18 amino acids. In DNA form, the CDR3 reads TGCGCCAGCAGCCAAGTCCCGGGACAGGGGCCGCCTCGTGAAAAACTGTTTTTT. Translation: CASSQVPGQGPPREKLFF.

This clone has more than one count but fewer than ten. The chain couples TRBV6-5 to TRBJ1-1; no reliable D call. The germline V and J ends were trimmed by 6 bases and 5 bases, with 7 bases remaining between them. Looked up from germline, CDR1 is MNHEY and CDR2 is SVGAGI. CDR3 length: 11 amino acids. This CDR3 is CASRGATEAFF. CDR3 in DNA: TGTGCCAGCAGGGGAGCTACTGAAGCTTTCTTT.

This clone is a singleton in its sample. The CDR3 DNA reads TGTGCCAGTAGTATCGACGGGAATGGGTACACTGAAGCTTTCTTT. Encoded protein: CASSIDGNGYTEAFF. The chain couples TRBV19 to TRBJ1-1; D is uncertain. V dropped 3 bases and J dropped 3 bases, with 14 bases sitting between them. CDR1 and CDR2 from the germline V gene are LNHDA and SQIVND (reference sequence). This CDR3 contains 15 residues.

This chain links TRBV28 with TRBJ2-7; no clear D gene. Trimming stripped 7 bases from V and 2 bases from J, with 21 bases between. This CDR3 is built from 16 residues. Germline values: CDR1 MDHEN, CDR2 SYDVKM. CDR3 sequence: CASIPPPGEETYEQYF. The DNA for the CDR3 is TGTGCCAGCATCCCCCCGCCCGGCGAAGAAACCTACGAGCAGTACTTC.

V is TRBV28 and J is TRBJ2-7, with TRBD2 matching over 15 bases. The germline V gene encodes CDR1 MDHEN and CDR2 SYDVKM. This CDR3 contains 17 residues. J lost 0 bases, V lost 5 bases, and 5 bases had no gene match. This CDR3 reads CASSKGLAGGSSYEQYF. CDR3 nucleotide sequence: TGTGCCAGCAGTAAGGGACTAGCGGGGGGATCCTCCTACGAGCAGTACTTC.

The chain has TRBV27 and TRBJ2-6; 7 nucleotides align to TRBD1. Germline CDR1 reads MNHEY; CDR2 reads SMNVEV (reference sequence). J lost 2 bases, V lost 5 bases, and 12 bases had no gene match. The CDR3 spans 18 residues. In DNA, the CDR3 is TGTGCCAGCAGTGCGGTCAGACAGGGCCGTGCTGGGGCCAACGTCCTGACTTTC. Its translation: CASSAVRQGRAGANVLTF.

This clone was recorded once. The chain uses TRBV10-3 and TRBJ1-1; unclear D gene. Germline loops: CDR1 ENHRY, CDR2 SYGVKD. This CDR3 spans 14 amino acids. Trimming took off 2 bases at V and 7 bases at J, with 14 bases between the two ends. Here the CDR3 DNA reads TGTGCCATCAGTGAGCCGGAGCCGATCAGTGAAGCTTTCTTT. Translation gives CAISEPEPISEAFF.